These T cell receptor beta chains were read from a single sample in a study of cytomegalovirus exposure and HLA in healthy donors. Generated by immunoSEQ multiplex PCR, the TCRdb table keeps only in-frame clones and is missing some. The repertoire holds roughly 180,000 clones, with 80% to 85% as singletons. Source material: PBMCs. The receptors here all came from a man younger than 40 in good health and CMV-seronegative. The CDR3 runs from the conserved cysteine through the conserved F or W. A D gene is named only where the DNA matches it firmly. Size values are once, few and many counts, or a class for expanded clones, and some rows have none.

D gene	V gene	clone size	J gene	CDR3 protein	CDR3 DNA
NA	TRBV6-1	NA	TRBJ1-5	CASSTTGLDQPQHF	TGTGCCAGCAGTACTACAGGGTTAGATCAGCCCCAGCATTTT
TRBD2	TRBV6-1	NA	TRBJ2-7	CASSEVGLDLYEQYF	TGTGCCAGCAGTGAAGTTGGACTAGACTTGTACGAGCAGTACTTC
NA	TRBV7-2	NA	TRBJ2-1	CASSSTRSYNEQFF	TGTGCCAGCAGCTCGACTAGGAGTTACAATGAGCAGTTCTTC
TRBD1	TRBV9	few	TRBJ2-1	CASSVGTGPSYNEQFF	TGTGCCAGCAGCGTAGGGACAGGGCCCTCCTACAATGAGCAGTTCTTC
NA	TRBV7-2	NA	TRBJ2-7	CASSLVGSSTYEQYF	TGTGCCAGCAGCTTAGTCGGGAGTTCGACCTACGAGCAGTACTTC
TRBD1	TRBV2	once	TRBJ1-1	CAGRQGPLEAFF	TGTGCCGGTCGACAGGGACCTCTTGAAGCTTTCTTT
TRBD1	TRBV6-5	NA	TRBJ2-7	CASSSGQLYEQYF	TGTGCCAGCAGCTCGGGACAGCTCTACGAGCAGTACTTC
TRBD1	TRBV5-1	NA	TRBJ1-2	CASSLTGGHPGYTF	TGCGCCAGCAGCTTGACAGGGGGCCATCCGGGCTACACCTTC
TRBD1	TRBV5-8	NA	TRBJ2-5	CASSYEMTGGSGTQYF	TGTGCCAGCAGTTACGAGATGACAGGGGGGTCGGGGACCCAGTACTTC
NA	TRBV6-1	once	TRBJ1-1	CASSEYDSSMNTEAFF	TGTGCCAGCAGTGAATACGACAGCTCCATGAACACTGAAGCTTTCTTT
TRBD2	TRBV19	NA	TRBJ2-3	CASNGEGEGRSDTQYF	TGTGCCAGTAATGGAGAAGGGGAGGGAAGGTCGGATACGCAGTATTTT
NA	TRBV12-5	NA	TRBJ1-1	CASGFEIQGVTEAFF	TGTGCTAGTGGTTTTGAAATACAGGGCGTTACTGAAGCTTTCTTT
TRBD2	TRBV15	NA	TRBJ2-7	CATSGGLAGGSYEQYF	TGTGCCACCAGCGGGGGACTAGCGGGAGGGTCCTACGAGCAGTACTTC
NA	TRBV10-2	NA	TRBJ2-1	CASSESGLALIGDEQFF	TGCGCCAGCAGTGAGTCAGGGCTAGCCCTTATTGGGGATGAGCAGTTCTTC
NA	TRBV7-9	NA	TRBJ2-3	CASSSNLGDTQYF	TGTGCCAGCAGCTCCAACCTAGGAGATACGCAGTATTTT
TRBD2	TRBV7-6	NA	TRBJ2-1	CASSLEAGGTDNEQFF	TGTGCCAGCAGCTTAGAGGCGGGAGGGACGGACAATGAGCAGTTCTTC
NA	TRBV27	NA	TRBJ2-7	CASSLFQGSAYEQYF	TGTGCCAGCAGTTTATTCCAGGGGTCCGCCTACGAGCAGTACTTC
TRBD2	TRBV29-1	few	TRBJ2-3	CSGGLAGSDTQYF	TGCAGCGGTGGACTAGCGGGGTCTGATACGCAGTATTTT
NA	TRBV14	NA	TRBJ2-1	CASSPWTLNYNEQFF	TGTGCCAGCAGCCCCTGGACTCTTAATTACAATGAGCAGTTCTTC
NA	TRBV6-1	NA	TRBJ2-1	CASSEVGPAYNEQFF	TGTGCCAGCAGTGAGGTGGGGCCCGCCTACAATGAGCAGTTCTTC
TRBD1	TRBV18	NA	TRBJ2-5	CASSPIWQGARETQYF	TGTGCCAGCTCACCAATTTGGCAGGGGGCGCGGGAGACCCAGTACTTC
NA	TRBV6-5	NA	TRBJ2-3	CASSYGRSTDTQYF	TGTGCCAGCAGTTACGGGAGGAGCACAGATACGCAGTATTTT
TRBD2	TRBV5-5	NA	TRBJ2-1	CASSGIPGLANEQFF	TGTGCCAGCAGCGGGATACCGGGACTAGCTAACGAGCAGTTCTTC
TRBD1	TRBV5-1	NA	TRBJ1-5	CASSPGTAGQPQHF	TGCGCCAGCAGCCCCGGGACAGCGGGTCAGCCCCAGCATTTT
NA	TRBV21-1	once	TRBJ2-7	CASSKGKGRDRGAEQYF	TGTGCCAGCAGCAAAGGGAAAGGCCGGGACAGGGGAGCCGAGCAGTACTTC
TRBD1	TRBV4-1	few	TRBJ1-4	CASSHRDRANEKLFF	TGCGCCAGCAGCCACCGGGACAGGGCTAATGAAAAACTGTTTTTT
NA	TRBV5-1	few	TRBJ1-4	CASSLMDGSEKLFF	TGCGCCAGCAGCTTAATGGATGGGAGTGAAAAACTGTTTTTT
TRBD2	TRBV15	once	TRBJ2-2	CATSRDQTSVGELFF	TGTGCCACCAGCAGAGATCAAACTAGCGTGGGGGAGCTGTTTTTT